The 22 T cell receptor beta chains presented below share a single source sample, sequenced in a study of blood T cells in healthy people across ages. Next came a second PCR, run for roughly 7 to 12 cycles, which used a sample-barcoded 5' primer along with a J-beta primer mix. TCRdb redid the calling of the 5' RACE reads with MiXCR, one entry per CDR3 protein. In the table there are some 1.8 million distinct CDR3 sequences, about two fifths of which are singletons. Sample: blood. The receptor set was obtained from a human donor in good health.

This clonotype has only a few counts. The chain joins TRBV10-3 to TRBJ2-5, with 13 nucleotides matching TRBD2. The ends lost 6 bases at V and 1 base at J; junction bases unmatched: 2. The germline V gene encodes CDR1 ENHRY and CDR2 SYGVKD. The CDR3 totals 15 residues. CDR3 sequence (DNA): TGTGCCATCAGGACTAGCGGGGGGCCCCAAGAGACCCAGTACTTC. Encoded protein: CAIRTSGGPQETQYF.

The chain employs TRBV6-2 or TRBV6-3 and TRBJ1-5; D gene ambiguous. This CDR3 is built from 12 residues. The V end lost 6 bases, the J end lost 8 bases, and 11 bases lay between the germline ends. CDR1 is MNHEY, CDR2 SVGEGT, per germline. Here the CDR3 reads CASSQDWEPQHF. The CDR3 nucleotides read TGTGCCAGCAGCCAGGACTGGGAGCCCCAGCATTTT.

This rearrangement joins TRBV4-1 to TRBJ2-6; 12 bases match TRBD2. The CDR3 runs 17 residues. Germline-derived CDR1 and CDR2 are MGHRA and YSYEKL. The V gene end was trimmed by 6 bases and the J gene end by 2 bases; junction bases not matched to a gene: 5. Written as DNA, the CDR3 is TGCGCCAGCAGACTGACTAGCGGGGGAGCTGGGGCCAACGTCCTGACTTTC. The encoded protein is CASRLTSGGAGANVLTF.

In its sample, this clonotype was seen a few times. This rearrangement joins TRBV7-2 to TRBJ2-3, with D possibly matching TRBD2 (6 bases). Trimming took off 6 bases at V and 0 bases at J, with 22 bases between the two ends. The CDR3 is made up of 18 amino acids. Germline CDR1 SGHTA, CDR2 FQGNSA. CDR3 sequence: CASSNKGRGDKSTDTQYF. CDR3 DNA sequence: TGTGCCAGCAGTAACAAAGGGCGGGGCGACAAAAGCACAGATACGCAGTATTTT.

The chain carries TRBV7-9 and TRBJ2-7; no clear D gene. V lost 4 bases and J 2 bases, leaving 15 bases between the germline ends. From germline, CDR1 is SEHNR and CDR2 FQNEAQ (reference sequence). The CDR3 covers 15 residues. The CDR3 loop is CASSSPYINPYEQYF. DNA for the CDR3: TGTGCCAGCAGCTCCCCCTACATAAACCCCTACGAGCAGTACTTC.

This clonotype was seen a handful of times. This sequence joins TRBV15 and TRBJ2-4; D is possibly TRBD1 (6 bases). The closer fit of TRBJ2-7 to the DNA end suggests the J call may be wrong. This CDR3 region has 14 residues. The germline V gene encodes CDR1 LNHNV and CDR2 YYDKDF (reference sequence). The CDR3: CATSAGTWDYEQYF. CDR3 nucleotide sequence: TGTGCCACCTCCGCCGGGACATGGGACTACGAGCAGTACTTC.

Only a few counts were recorded for this clonotype. The rearrangement joins TRBV10-3 to TRBJ1-3; D gene ambiguous. V gave up 6 bases and J gave up 4 bases, with 13 bases separating them. This CDR3 has 14 residues. Germline CDR1 is ENHRY and CDR2 is SYGVKD. In nucleotides, the CDR3 is TGTGCCATCAGCGAAATATCGTCGGGAAACACCATATATTTT. Amino acids: CAISEISSGNTIYF.

The chain couples TRBV20-1 to TRBJ2-7; 7 bases agree with TRBD1. J was trimmed by 3 bases and V by 5 bases; bases with no gene match: 10. The germline CDR1 and CDR2 sequences are DFQATT and SNEGSKA (reference sequence). The CDR3 extends over 14 amino acids. CDR3 protein: CSADYLGQFYEQYF. The DNA for the CDR3 is TGCAGTGCTGATTACTTGGGACAGTTCTACGAGCAGTACTTC.

V usage is TRBV28 and J usage is TRBJ2-1; TRBD1 matches at 12 bases. V shed 4 bases and J 12 bases; nucleotides not matched to a gene: 13. The CDR3 covers 16 residues. From germline, CDR1 is MDHEN and CDR2 SYDVKM. The DNA for the CDR3 is TGTGCCAGCAGTTCGCCGCCGGGACAGGGGGCTCAGAGGCAGTTCTTC. Translation gives CASSSPPGQGAQRQFF.

This clonotype was seen only once. The chain is built from TRBV5-1 and TRBJ1-2; D perhaps matches TRBD1 (5 bases). The CDR3 extends over 15 amino acids. The germline V and J ends were trimmed by 4 bases and 0 bases, with 13 bases remaining between them. Germline lookup yields CDR1 SGHRS and CDR2 YFSETQ. Written as DNA, the CDR3 is TGCGCCAGCAGCCTTCAGACAGCTACTAACTATGGCTACACCTTC. Its protein is CASSLQTATNYGYTF.

The V gene is TRBV6-2 or TRBV6-3, the J gene TRBJ2-1; D gene ambiguous. Germline CDR1 reads MNHEY; CDR2 reads SVGEGT. The CDR3 spans 12 residues. Trimming shortened V by 6 bases and J by 4 bases, and 7 bases separated the two germline ends. CDR3 DNA sequence: TGTGCCAGCAGAGTCGAATACAATGAGCAGTTCTTC. Its protein product is CASRVEYNEQFF.

DNA for the CDR3: TGCAGTGCTTCAATTGGGACGGCCTCTAGCACAGATACGCAGTATTTT. This gives the protein CSASIGTASSTDTQYF. The chain carries TRBV20-1 and TRBJ2-3; D tentatively fits TRBD1 or TRBD2 (5 bases each). Trimming took 5 bases from V and 0 from J, leaving 18 bases between them. This CDR3 is 16 amino acids long. CDR1 is DFQATT, CDR2 SNEGSKA, per germline (reference sequence).

The J gene is TRBJ2-7, the V gene TRBV7-9; D not certain. Trimming pared 4 bases from V and 5 bases from J, leaving 12 bases between. CDR3 size: 13 residues. CDR1 and CDR2 (germline): SEHNR, FQNEAQ (reference sequence). The CDR3 region has the DNA TGTGCCAGCAGCTGGTCAGGCACCCACGAGCAGTACTTC. This encodes CASSWSGTHEQYF.

Only a few counts were recorded for this clonotype. The genes are TRBV4-3 and TRBJ2-7; a weak D match, TRBD2 (7 bases). The CDR3 consists of 21 residues. V lost 0 bases, J lost 2 bases, and 29 bases lay in between. Germline-derived CDR1 and CDR2 are LGHNA and YSLEER. The CDR3 nucleotides are TGCGCCAGCAGCCAAGATTGGGACCCTACAGGGACGGGAGGAAGCGCCTACGAGCAGTACTTC. It encodes CASSQDWDPTGTGGSAYEQYF.

The chain links TRBV5-1 to TRBJ1-4; D is unclear. CDR1 is SGHRS and CDR2 is YFSETQ in the germline V gene. There are 17 residues in the CDR3. The V end was cut by 3 bases, the J end by 0 bases, with 15 bases between. The CDR3 sequence is CASSSEGRPSTNEKLFF. The DNA of the CDR3 is TGCGCCAGCAGCTCGGAGGGCAGACCGTCAACTAATGAAAAACTGTTTTTT.

This clonotype was observed a few times. The chain combines TRBV20-1 with TRBJ2-7; TRBD2 might be the D (6 bases). This CDR3 is built from 14 residues. V shed 5 bases and J shed 2 bases, with 16 bases lying between them. Germline assignment: CDR1 DFQATT and CDR2 SNEGSKA (reference sequence). CDR3 nucleotide sequence: TGCAGTGCTGGTAGCGGTACTTTTACCTACGAGCAGTACTTC. Amino acid sequence: CSAGSGTFTYEQYF.

V and J are TRBV6-6 and TRBJ1-2; 8 bases are shared with TRBD1. There are 16 residues in the CDR3. V lost 0 bases and J lost 1; bases outside the gene matches: 4. CDR1 is MNHNY, CDR2 SVGAGI, per germline (reference sequence). In nucleotides, the CDR3 is TGTGCCAGCAGTTACTCGGACAGGGCCGTTAACTATGGCTACACCTTC. The encoded protein is CASSYSDRAVNYGYTF.

The V call is TRBV7-2, the J call TRBJ1-5; the match to TRBD1 covers 11 bases. The trim removed 5 bases at V and 1 base at J, leaving 10 bases unmatched. CDR1 and CDR2 from the germline V gene are SGHTA and FQGNSA. The CDR3 is made up of 18 amino acids. The CDR3 nucleotides are TGTGCCAGCAGCCGTCGGACAGGGGGCTTTGACAGCAATCAGCCCCAGCATTTT. This codes for CASSRRTGGFDSNQPQHF.

The chain employs TRBV7-3 and TRBJ2-3; 7 bases are shared with TRBD2. This CDR3 spans 14 amino acids. V shed 6 bases, J shed 0 bases, and the junction held 3 bases outside the gene matches. Germline CDR1 reads SGHTA; CDR2 reads FQGTGA. CDR3 coding DNA: TGTGCCAGCAGGAAAGCGGGGAGCACAGATACGCAGTATTTT. It codes for CASRKAGSTDTQYF.

This clonotype was recorded a few times. This chain links TRBV20-1 with TRBJ1-6; D is ambiguous. Germline V CDR1 and CDR2: DFQATT, SNEGSKA (reference sequence). The CDR3 spans 12 residues. The V gene lost 0 bases and the J gene lost 9 bases, with 6 bases spanning the gap. The CDR3 reads CSARDLGSPLHF. The DNA of the CDR3 is TGCAGTGCTAGAGATCTGGGTTCACCCCTCCACTTT.

In DNA form, the CDR3 reads TGCAGTGCAACTAAAGCGGACTCCTACAATGAGCAGTTCTTC. Translating it yields CSATKADSYNEQFF. The chain is built from TRBV20-1 and TRBJ2-1; D is possibly TRBD2 (5 bases). V dropped 6 bases and J dropped 0 bases, with 12 bases sitting between them. The length of the CDR3 is 14 residues. Germline V lookup: CDR1 DFQATT, CDR2 SNEGSKA (reference sequence).

The rearrangement uses TRBV4-3 and TRBJ2-3; 15 bases match TRBD2. CDR3 length: 17 amino acids. Germline CDR1 reads LGHNA; CDR2 reads YSLEER. With V trimmed by 4 bases and J by 2 bases, 4 bases remained unmatched. CDR3 in amino acids: CASSPRTSGGDTDTQYF. The DNA of the CDR3 is TGCGCCAGCAGCCCCCGGACTAGCGGGGGGGACACAGATACGCAGTATTTT.